This entry lists 21 T cell receptor beta chains sequenced from one sample in a study of shared clonotypes between healthy human individuals (dated by TCRdb to 2019 to 2021). Libraries came from the immunoSEQ multiplex PCR assay. Here the immuneACCESS table is served through TCRdb, limited to in-frame sequences with V and J called. Missing clones are a known gap in these copies; in checked studies unresolved V genes cover under half, and the rest lacks a known reason. In all, the sample holds about 990,000 clones, and about 80% of those were seen once. The ten largest clones add up to 0.6% to 0.7% of the sample. Sequencing input: memory CD4+ T cells from PBMCs. The cell subset or site label, as the study defines it: CD45RA-negative fraction. The receptor set was obtained from a man between 18 and 29 years old in good health. Some clones in this sample may be carry-over from other donors' samples.

A note on this clone: Additional DNA sequences in this sample encode the identical CDR3. The chain is built from TRBV7-3 and TRBJ2-3; tentatively, D is TRBD2 (5 bases). The V gene lost 2 bases and the J gene lost 1 base, with 7 bases spanning the gap. The CDR3 is 14 residues long. Germline CDR1 is SGHTA and CDR2 is FQGTGA. The DNA of the CDR3 is TGTGCCAGCAGCTTAGACGGGGGCACAGATACGCAGTATTTT. It codes for CASSLDGGTDTQYF.

The chain employs TRBV28 and TRBJ2-7; 12 bases line up with TRBD2. Looked up from germline, CDR1 is MDHEN and CDR2 is SYDVKM. There are 16 residues in the CDR3. Trimming cost V 6 bases and J 3 bases; bases outside gene matches: 9. The CDR3 DNA sequence: TGTGCCAGCAGCACTCCTAGCGGGAGGGTTTACTACGAGCAGTACTTC. It specifies CASSTPSGRVYYEQYF.

The gene calls are TRBV4-1 and TRBJ2-7, with 8 nucleotides matching TRBD1. Trimming cost V 3 bases and J 3 bases; bases outside gene matches: 10. The CDR3 runs 16 residues. Germline assignment: CDR1 MGHRA and CDR2 YSYEKL. CDR3 protein: CASSQGDRGFGYEQYF. CDR3 nucleotide sequence: TGCGCCAGCAGCCAGGGAGACAGGGGATTCGGCTACGAGCAGTACTTC.

V is TRBV2 and J is TRBJ2-2, with D perhaps TRBD1 or TRBD2 (5 bases each). CDR1 and CDR2 from the germline V gene are SNHLY and FYNNEI. The CDR3 totals 15 residues. Trimming shortened V by 6 bases and J by 4 bases, and 15 bases separated the two germline ends. For the CDR3, the DNA is TGTGCCAGCAGGACTGTCCCAGGGAGCACCGGGGAGCTGTTTTTT. Its protein is CASRTVPGSTGELFF.

J is TRBJ2-3 and V is TRBV6-1; 12 nucleotides align to TRBD2. This CDR3 comprises 18 residues. V shed 4 bases and J 4 bases; nucleotides not matched to a gene: 12. Per the germline V gene, CDR1 is MNHNS and CDR2 is SASEGT. The DNA of the CDR3 is TGTGCCAGCAGTGGCCCAGTGCCGACTAGCGGGAGTGCAGATACGCAGTATTTT. Encoded protein: CASSGPVPTSGSADTQYF.

The sample holds a few counts of this clone. CDR3 nucleotides: TGTGCCAGCAGTCTCGCCGGGACAGGGGGGTGGGAGACCCAGTACTTC. It is translated as CASSLAGTGGWETQYF. The rearrangement links TRBV27 to TRBJ2-5; 11 bases are shared with TRBD1. Germline V gene data show CDR1 as MNHEY and CDR2 as SMNVEV (reference sequence). J lost 5 bases, V lost 5 bases, and 10 bases had no gene match. This CDR3 region has 16 residues.

The gene calls are TRBV20-1 and TRBJ2-1; no definite D call. In germline, CDR1 is DFQATT, CDR2 SNEGSKA (reference sequence). CDR3 length: 11 residues. V was pared by 5 bases and J by 4 bases, with 6 bases between. CDR3 DNA sequence: TGCAGTGCTCCTAAGTACAATGAGCAGTTCTTC. Translated: CSAPKYNEQFF.

V and J are TRBV20-1 and TRBJ2-4; D is ambiguous. Germline V CDR1 and CDR2: DFQATT, SNEGSKA (reference sequence). CDR3 length: 11 amino acids. In nucleotides, the CDR3 is TGCGGCCTGGCGTCCCAAAACATTCAGTACTTC. It is translated as CGLASQNIQYF.

V is TRBV18 and J is TRBJ2-2; TRBD1 is a possible D gene (6 bases). The CDR3 is made up of 16 amino acids. Trimming took 0 bases from V and 1 from J, leaving 9 bases between them. Germline V gene sequence: CDR1 KGHSH, CDR2 LQKENI. The CDR3 here is CASSPPGRGNTGELFF. In DNA form, the CDR3 reads TGTGCCAGCTCACCACCGGGCAGGGGGAACACCGGGGAGCTGTTTTTT.

The gene calls are TRBV27 and TRBJ1-5, with TRBD1 matching 8 bases. This CDR3 is 15 amino acids long. J was trimmed by 8 bases and V by 0 bases; bases with no gene match: 6. The germline V gene has CDR1 MNHEY and CDR2 SMNVEV (reference sequence). The CDR3 protein is CASSLSRRGRKPQHF. The CDR3 region has the DNA TGTGCCAGCAGTTTATCTCGCAGGGGGCGAAAGCCCCAGCATTTT.

This clone was counted ten times or more. This chain links TRBV5-1 with TRBJ1-2, with 8 bases that match TRBD1. V gave up 0 bases and J gave up 4 bases; unmatched junction bases: 11. There are 17 residues in the CDR3. CDR1 and CDR2 from the germline V gene are SGHRS and YFSETQ. CDR3 coding DNA: TGCGCCAGCAGCTTGGGGACAGGGTCAACTGGTGTCTATGGCTACACCTTC. Amino acid sequence: CASSLGTGSTGVYGYTF.

The V gene is TRBV2, the J gene TRBJ2-2, with 7 bases aligning to TRBD2. Germline loops: CDR1 SNHLY, CDR2 FYNNEI. CDR3 length equals 13 residues. J gave up 6 bases and V 6 bases, and 4 bases lay outside the gene matches. CDR3 DNA sequence: TGTGCCAGCAGCCTAGGGAGGGCCGGGGAGCTGTTTTTT. It encodes CASSLGRAGELFF.

As for this clone: Since a much larger clone is just one base distant, this may be a read error. The V and J genes are TRBV11-2 and TRBJ2-7; weak D call: TRBD1 (6 bases). Germline CDR1 is SGHAT and CDR2 is FQNNGV. The CDR3 is made up of 14 amino acids. Trimming pared 5 bases from V and 0 bases from J, leaving 11 bases between. For the CDR3, the DNA is TGTGCCAGCAGCCCCGGGACACCCTCCTACGAGCAGTACTTC. The encoded protein is CASSPGTPSYEQYF.

J is TRBJ2-3 and V is TRBV4-3; 8 bases line up with TRBD2. The CDR3 runs to 17 residues. CDR1 and CDR2 (germline): LGHNA, YSLEER. The junction had 11 bases not matched to a gene; V was cut back by 4 bases and J by 2 bases. CDR3 DNA: TGCGCCAGCAGCCCTACCCCTCAGCGGGAGACCACAGATACGCAGTATTTT. Its protein product is CASSPTPQRETTDTQYF.

The sample holds a few counts of this clone. The same CDR3 also results from other DNA sequences found in this sample. The chain uses TRBV7-2 and TRBJ2-5; D unclear. The V gene lost 1 base and the J gene lost 5 bases, with 5 bases spanning the gap. There are 12 residues in the CDR3. The germline V gene encodes CDR1 SGHTA and CDR2 FQGNSA. This chain's CDR3 is CASSLGVETQYF. The CDR3 region has the DNA TGTGCCAGCAGCTTAGGAGTGGAGACCCAGTACTTC.

The chain combines TRBV29-1 with TRBJ2-7, with D tentatively TRBD1 (6 bases). Trimming shortened V by 3 bases and J by 4 bases, and 13 bases separated the two germline ends. Germline CDR1 reads SQVTM; CDR2 reads ANQGSEA. The CDR3 loop spans 13 amino acids. The CDR3 bases are TGCAGCGTTGAGTCAGGGGCAAGGTACGAGCAGTACTTC. This translates into CSVESGARYEQYF.

The CDR3 bases are TGTGCCAGCTCACCCACCGGGACTAGCGGGAGGGCCGTCGGCACAGATACGCAGTATTTT. It translates to CASSPTGTSGRAVGTDTQYF. The rearrangement uses TRBV18 and TRBJ2-3; 16 bases fit TRBD2. Germline CDR1 and CDR2: KGHSH and LQKENI. Trimming at V came to 3 bases and at J to 1 base, leaving 10 bases not matched to a gene. The CDR3 runs 20 residues.

This chain connects TRBV29-1 to TRBJ1-1; weak D call: TRBD1 (6 bases). The germline CDR1 and CDR2 sequences are SQVTM and ANQGSEA. This CDR3 has 10 amino acids. The DNA for the CDR3 is TGCGCGGGACAGAACACTGAAGCTTTCTTT. It translates to CAGQNTEAFF. Supplemented by reference TRBV29-1 and TRBJ1-1, the full variable domain reads SAVISQKPSRDICQRGTSLTIQCQVDSQVTMMFWYRQQPGQSLTLIATANQGSEATYESGFVIDKFPISRPNLTFSTLTVSNMSPEDSSIYLCAGQNTEAFFGQGTRLTVV.

This clone was recorded a few times. The chain uses TRBV9 and TRBJ2-5; D gene uncertain. CDR1 and CDR2 (germline): SGDLS, YYNGEE. V dropped 0 bases and J dropped 2 bases, with 8 bases sitting between them. The CDR3 is made up of 14 amino acids. CDR3 nucleotides: TGTGCCAGCAGCGTAGGGTACAGACAAGAGACCCAGTACTTC. This sequence encodes CASSVGYRQETQYF.

The chain carries TRBV25-1 and TRBJ1-4; possible D gene TRBD1, 5 bases. Germline lookup yields CDR1 MGHDK and CDR2 SYGVNS. Between the trimmed V and J ends, which lost 6 bases and 6 bases, there was a span of 14 bases. The CDR3 is 14 amino acids. The CDR3 here is CASRPVGLYEKLFF. In DNA form, the CDR3 reads TGTGCCAGCAGGCCGGTGGGACTGTATGAAAAACTGTTTTTT. The full variable domain, its missing parts supplied by reference TRBV25-1 and TRBJ1-4, is EADIYQTPRYLVIGTGKKITLECSQTMGHDKMYWYQQDPGMELHLIHYSYGVNSTEKGDLSSESTVSRIRTEHFPLTLESARPSHTSQYLCASRPVGLYEKLFFGSGTQLSVL.

The chain links TRBV5-4 to TRBJ1-5; D gene unclear. The germline gives CDR1 SGHNT, CDR2 YYREEE (reference sequence). V was shortened by 0 bases and J by 3 bases, with 13 bases between the two germline ends. The CDR3 length is 16 residues. CDR3: CASSLGPPGVNQPQHF. The CDR3 DNA follows: TGTGCCAGCAGCTTGGGGCCCCCCGGCGTCAATCAGCCCCAGCATTTT. Combining the CDR3 with reference TRBV5-4 and TRBJ1-5 gives the whole variable domain ETGVTQSPTHLIKTRGQQVTLRCSSQSGHNTVSWYQQALGQGPQFIFQYYREEENGRGNFPPRFSGLQFPNYSSELNVNALELDDSALYLCASSLGPPGVNQPQHFGDGTRLSIL.